Listed below are T cell receptor beta chains from one sample, sequenced in a study of OX40 agonist ivuxolimab in advanced cancers. TCRdb keeps only in-frame clones here, not all; method: immunoSEQ multiplex PCR. The data contain 40,000 to 60,000 clones, about 85% of them singletons. Sequencing was performed on CD4+ or CD8+ T cells sorted from blood, taken in a trial of the OX40 agonist ivuxolimab. The receptors come from an adult with an advanced solid tumor such as melanoma, head and neck, liver or kidney cancer. CDR3s include the opening cysteine and the closing phenylalanine or tryptophan. The D gene is left open where the match is weak. Expanded clones are given a class, and other clones once, few, many or no size at all.

D	size	V	J	length	CDR3	DNA
TRBD1	-	TRBV5-6	TRBJ2-7	13	CASTRTGSREQYF	TGTGCCAGCACTCGGACAGGGTCGCGCGAGCAGTACTTC
-	-	TRBV9	TRBJ2-2	15	CASSVAGTNTGELFF	TGTGCCAGCAGCGTAGCAGGAACGAACACCGGGGAGCTGTTTTTT
-	-	TRBV6-1	TRBJ2-7	13	CASLGFPSYEQYF	TGTGCCAGTTTGGGGTTTCCGAGCTACGAGCAGTACTTC
-	-	TRBV19	TRBJ2-1	12	CASSPWDDEQFF	TGTGCCAGTAGTCCATGGGACGATGAGCAGTTCTTC
-	medium-sized	TRBV11-2	TRBJ1-2	14	CASSLEPGGYGYTF	TGTGCCAGCAGCTTGGAGCCGGGAGGCTATGGCTACACCTTC
TRBD1	-	TRBV28	TRBJ1-5	13	CASVETGGQPQHF	TGTGCCAGCGTCGAAACAGGGGGTCAGCCCCAGCATTTT
-	many	TRBV11-3	TRBJ2-3	13	CASSLRGVDTQYF	TGTGCCAGCAGCCTTAGGGGGGTGGATACGCAGTATTTT
-	-	TRBV7-8	TRBJ1-5	12	CASSFPDQPQHF	TGTGCCAGCAGCTTCCCTGATCAGCCCCAGCATTTT
-	-	TRBV19	TRBJ2-1	12	CASSFRLGEQFF	TGTGCCAGTAGTTTCCGGCTCGGTGAGCAGTTCTTC
-	-	TRBV5-4	TRBJ2-7	12	CASSLEGREQYF	TGTGCCAGCAGCTTAGAAGGGAGGGAGCAGTACTTC
-	once	TRBV5-1	TRBJ1-2	14	CASSTRSLGYGYTF	TGCGCCAGCAGTACCCGGTCCCTTGGCTATGGCTACACCTTC
TRBD1	-	TRBV7-9	TRBJ1-1	15	CASSLASGGLTEAFF	TGTGCCAGCAGCTTAGCGTCAGGGGGACTCACTGAAGCTTTCTTT
-	-	TRBV4-1	TRBJ2-7	19	CASSQDVPRAGLIRYEQYF	TGCGCCAGCAGCCAAGATGTTCCCCGGGCGGGCCTGATTCGGTACGAGCAGTACTTC
TRBD1	-	TRBV19	TRBJ1-4	14	CASKTGQGDEKLFF	TGTGCCAGTAAAACGGGACAGGGAGATGAAAAACTGTTTTTT
TRBD1	once	TRBV9	TRBJ1-2	19	CASSVERKGDRDPLYGYTF	TGTGCCAGCAGCGTCGAGCGAAAGGGGGACAGAGATCCCCTCTATGGCTACACCTTC
-	-	TRBV27	TRBJ2-2	16	CASSPWGTENTGELFF	TGTGCCAGCAGTCCTTGGGGGACGGAAAACACCGGGGAGCTGTTTTTT
TRBD1	few	TRBV4-2	TRBJ1-5	16	CASSQEAGQGFQPQHF	TGTGCCAGCAGCCAAGAGGCAGGACAGGGGTTTCAGCCCCAGCATTTT
-	-	TRBV5-6	TRBJ2-1	15	CASSLLNRRNNEQFF	TGTGCCAGCAGCCTCCTTAACAGGCGAAACAATGAGCAGTTCTTC
TRBD2	-	TRBV4-2	TRBJ2-2	17	CASSHTGTSLVTGELFF	TGTGCCAGCAGCCATACAGGGACTAGCCTTGTCACCGGGGAGCTGTTTTTT
-	-	TRBV2	TRBJ2-1	17	CASSASLGGGWGNEQFF	TGTGCCAGCAGTGCGTCTTTAGGGGGAGGATGGGGCAATGAGCAGTTCTTC
-	-	TRBV7-8	TRBJ1-2	11	CASSKQGGYTF	TGTGCCAGCAGCAAACAGGGTGGCTACACCTTC
-	-	TRBV5-6	TRBJ2-3	16	CASSVGQWFSTDTQYF	TGTGCCAGCAGCGTAGGACAGTGGTTTAGCACAGATACGCAGTATTTT
TRBD2	-	TRBV4-1	TRBJ2-5	16	CASSQGERGAQETQYF	TGCGCCAGCAGCCAAGGGGAGCGGGGGGCTCAAGAGACCCAGTACTTC
-	-	TRBV4-3	TRBJ2-5	15	CASSQDMGPRETQYF	TGCGCCAGCAGCCAAGATATGGGGCCGAGGGAGACCCAGTACTTC
-	-	TRBV9	TRBJ1-1	13	CASSRTGNTEAFF	TGTGCCAGCAGTCGTACAGGAAACACTGAAGCTTTCTTT
TRBD1	once	TRBV6-6	TRBJ2-7	14	CASLGQGLFYEQYF	TGTGCCAGTTTGGGACAGGGGCTTTTCTACGAGCAGTACTTC
-	-	TRBV28	TRBJ2-7	15	CASSLGGTTSYEQYF	TGTGCCAGCAGTTTAGGAGGGACAACCTCCTACGAGCAGTACTTC
-	-	TRBV28	TRBJ2-7	13	CASSLLPSYEQYF	TGTGCCAGCAGTTTATTGCCCAGCTACGAGCAGTACTTC
TRBD1	-	TRBV6-5	TRBJ1-2	13	CASSEGQNYGYTF	TGTGCCAGCAGCGAGGGACAGAACTATGGCTACACCTTC
-	few	TRBV9	TRBJ2-5	15	CASSVSGRPQETQYF	TGTGCCAGCAGCGTAAGTGGACGGCCCCAAGAGACCCAGTACTTC
-	-	TRBV6-5	TRBJ1-2	16	CASSYSPGRPLYGYTF	TGTGCCAGCAGTTACTCTCCGGGACGGCCCCTCTATGGCTACACCTTC
-	-	TRBV13	TRBJ1-2	13	CASSLRGYYGYTF	TGTGCCAGCAGCTTAAGGGGGTACTATGGCTACACCTTC
-	-	TRBV5-4	TRBJ2-7	11	CASSSPWEQYF	TGTGCCAGCAGCTCGCCGTGGGAGCAGTACTTC
TRBD1	-	TRBV12-5	TRBJ2-1	16	CASGFKGALLSNEQFF	TGTGCTAGTGGTTTTAAGGGGGCCTTGTTAAGCAATGAGCAGTTCTTC
-	-	TRBV28	TRBJ2-2	14	CASSPLTNTGELFF	TGTGCCAGCAGTCCCCTCACGAACACCGGGGAGCTGTTTTTT
TRBD2	-	TRBV7-3	TRBJ2-3	16	CASSHPAGGSTDTQYF	TGTGCCAGCAGCCATCCGGCGGGGGGAAGCACAGATACGCAGTATTTT
-	-	TRBV9	TRBJ2-2	11	CASTRTGELFF	TGTGCCAGCACCAGAACCGGGGAGCTGTTTTTT
TRBD2	-	TRBV4-3	TRBJ2-2	15	CASSPGLVTTGELFF	TGCGCCAGCAGCCCGGGACTAGTTACTACCGGGGAGCTGTTTTTT
-	once	TRBV7-2	TRBJ2-3	16	CASSLVGRGGTDTQYF	TGTGCCAGCAGCTTGGTGGGTCGCGGAGGCACAGATACGCAGTATTTT
TRBD2	-	TRBV5-4	TRBJ2-1	11	CASSSLRGLVF	TGTGCCAGCAGCTCCTTGCGGGGGTTGGTCTTC
-	few	TRBV6-5	TRBJ1-2	16	CASSYAVSGFSYGYTF	TGTGCCAGCAGTTACGCGGTTTCGGGGTTTTCCTATGGCTACACCTTC
-	-	TRBV9	TRBJ1-6	13	CASSAGSNSPLHF	TGTGCCAGCAGCGCAGGCAGTAATTCACCCCTCCACTTT
-	-	TRBV7-8	TRBJ1-1	12	CASSPLYTEAFF	TGTGCCAGCAGCCCGCTTTATACTGAAGCTTTCTTT
-	-	TRBV4-1	TRBJ2-7	13	CASSPSGSYEQYF	TGCGCCAGCAGCCCCTCGGGCTCTTACGAGCAGTACTTC
-	-	TRBV28	TRBJ1-1	13	CASNPRGNTEAFF	TGTGCCAGCAATCCCCGGGGTAACACTGAAGCTTTCTTT
-	-	TRBV27	TRBJ2-7	15	CASSLRGTGTYEQYF	TGTGCCAGCAGTTTACGCGGGACGGGGACCTACGAGCAGTACTTC
-	-	TRBV19	TRBJ2-2	13	CASQHDYIGELFF	TGTGCCAGCCAACACGATTACATCGGGGAGCTGTTTTTT
TRBD2	-	TRBV29-1	TRBJ2-1	15	CSGRTSEGRYNEQFF	TGCAGCGGTCGGACTAGCGAGGGCAGGTACAATGAGCAGTTCTTC
-	-	TRBV4-1	TRBJ1-5	13	CASSQDWNQPQHF	TGCGCCAGCAGCCAAGATTGGAACCAGCCCCAGCATTTT
TRBD2	-	TRBV28	TRBJ2-2	16	CASRATSGANTGELFF	TGTGCCAGCAGGGCCACTAGCGGGGCGAACACCGGGGAGCTGTTTTTT
-	-	TRBV5-6	TRBJ1-2	13	CASSADRTYGYTF	TGTGCCAGCAGCGCCGACAGAACCTATGGCTACACCTTC
-	-	TRBV19	TRBJ1-1	14	CASSFGVANTEAFF	TGTGCCAGTAGTTTCGGGGTCGCGAACACTGAAGCTTTCTTT
-	-	TRBV28	TRBJ1-5	15	CASSLPRDSNQPQHF	TGTGCCAGCAGTTTACCCAGGGATAGCAATCAGCCCCAGCATTTT